Listed below are T cell receptor beta chains from one sample, sequenced in a study of CD8 T cells in ankylosing spondylitis. TCRdb passed the 5' RACE reads through MiXCR, listing each CDR3 protein once. The sample has over 600,000 distinct CDR3 sequences, roughly 19% seen once; the top ten hold under 20%. Sequencing was performed on blood, either unsorted or a sorted T cell fraction (not recorded which). These receptor sequences come from a male donor with ankylosing spondylitis. The CDR3 runs from the conserved cysteine through the conserved F or W. The order of the fields is J gene, V gene, D gene, clone size, CDR3 DNA, CDR3 protein. The D gene is left open where the match is weak. Expanded clones are given a class, and other clones once, few, many or no size at all.

J: TRBJ2-3; V: TRBV15; D: NA; size: NA; DNA: TGTGCCACCAGCAGAGACTTCACTAGCACAGATACGCAGTATTTT; CDR3: CATSRDFTSTDTQYF
J: TRBJ2-7; V: TRBV6-5; D: NA; size: few; DNA: TGTGCCAGCAGTTATGGGTTGGGCACCTACGAGCAGTACTTC; CDR3: CASSYGLGTYEQYF
J: TRBJ2-7; V: TRBV12-3/TRBV12-4; D: NA; size: few; DNA: TGTGCCAGCAGTTCTCACCTAGACTCCAGCTCCTACGAGCAGTACTTC; CDR3: CASSSHLDSSSYEQYF
J: TRBJ2-3; V: TRBV12-3/TRBV12-4; D: NA; size: many; DNA: TGTGCCAGCAGCCCCACCCCCGGCGACACAGATACGCAGTATTTT; CDR3: CASSPTPGDTDTQYF
J: TRBJ1-6; V: TRBV12-3/TRBV12-4; D: NA; size: few; DNA: TGTGCCAGCAGCCCCGGGGTCTCCTATAATTCACCCCTCCACTTT; CDR3: CASSPGVSYNSPLHF
J: TRBJ2-5; V: TRBV7-2; D: TRBD2; size: NA; DNA: TGTGCCAGCAGTCACGGACTAGCGTTAAAAGAGACCCAGTACTTC; CDR3: CASSHGLALKETQYF
J: TRBJ2-7; V: TRBV28; D: NA; size: few; DNA: TGTGCCAGCAGGCGCCCCCCCGGGGCCTACAACTACGAGCAGTACTTC; CDR3: CASRRPPGAYNYEQYF
J: TRBJ2-5; V: TRBV7-9; D: TRBD2; size: NA; DNA: TGTGCCAGCAGCCTCCCCTCACTAGCGGGGGGACAAGAGACCCAGTACTTC; CDR3: CASSLPSLAGGQETQYF
J: TRBJ1-3; V: TRBV28; D: NA; size: few; DNA: TGTGCCAGCAGTTTCACCGGGGTGCAATTGTCCTCCCACTCTGGAAACACCATATATTTT; CDR3: CASSFTGVQLSSHSGNTIYF
J: TRBJ2-2; V: TRBV5-6; D: TRBD2; size: few; DNA: TGTGCCAGCAGCTTGCGACTAGCGGGAGGTGCCGGGGAGCTGTTTTTT; CDR3: CASSLRLAGGAGELFF
J: TRBJ1-1; V: TRBV29-1; D: NA; size: few; DNA: TGCAGCGCCTTAGTCCCCCCTAAGGACGCTTTCTTT; CDR3: CSALVPPKDAFF
J: TRBJ1-6; V: TRBV5-1; D: TRBD1; size: few; DNA: TGCGCCAGCAGCTTATGGACAGGGTTGGATTCACCCCTCCACTTT; CDR3: CASSLWTGLDSPLHF
J: TRBJ1-1; V: TRBV12-3/TRBV12-4; D: NA; size: few; DNA: TGTGCCAGCAACGCTGGGGCCACTGAAGCTTTCTTT; CDR3: CASNAGATEAFF
J: TRBJ2-2; V: TRBV24-1; D: TRBD1; size: few; DNA: TGTGCCACCGGACAGGGGACGACCGGGGAGCTGTTTTTT; CDR3: CATGQGTTGELFF
J: TRBJ2-7; V: TRBV20-1; D: TRBD2; size: NA; DNA: TGCAGTACACCATCTAGCGGGAGCTACGAGCAGTACTTC; CDR3: CSTPSSGSYEQYF
J: TRBJ2-7; V: TRBV27; D: NA; size: few; DNA: TGTGCCAGCAGTTTTACAGGGGACTCAGCTAACTACGAGCAGTACTTC; CDR3: CASSFTGDSANYEQYF
J: TRBJ2-7; V: TRBV28; D: NA; size: NA; DNA: TGTGCCACCGGGGACCGACGCTTCGACTACGAGCAGTACTTC; CDR3: CATGDRRFDYEQYF
J: TRBJ1-2; V: TRBV12-3/TRBV12-4; D: NA; size: few; DNA: TGTGCCAGCAGTCCCAACTCATACTATGGCTACACCTTC; CDR3: CASSPNSYYGYTF
J: TRBJ2-5; V: TRBV5-1; D: TRBD1; size: few; DNA: TGCGCCAGCAGCCTCACCGGGACAGGGGGCCAGGAGACCCAGTACTTC; CDR3: CASSLTGTGGQETQYF
J: TRBJ2-1; V: TRBV28; D: TRBD2; size: NA; DNA: TGTGCCAGCAGCCTCCGTCCGGGACTAGGGGACAATGAGCAGTTCTTC; CDR3: CASSLRPGLGDNEQFF
J: TRBJ2-5; V: TRBV25-1; D: NA; size: few; DNA: TGTGCCAGCAGTGACTTTGGACAGGCGGGGCAAGAGACCCAGTACTTC; CDR3: CASSDFGQAGQETQYF
J: TRBJ2-3; V: TRBV19; D: NA; size: many; DNA: TGTGCCAGTAGTTGGGGGCGGCAAGATACGCAGTATTTT; CDR3: CASSWGRQDTQYF
J: TRBJ1-2; V: TRBV25-1; D: TRBD1; size: NA; DNA: TGTGCCAGCAGTTCCGACAGGGAGGGCTATGGCTACACCTTC; CDR3: CASSSDREGYGYTF
J: TRBJ1-6; V: TRBV6-1; D: NA; size: NA; DNA: TGTGCCAGCAGTGAAGCGCTTTTCACAGTTTACTCCTATAATTCACCCCTCCACTTT; CDR3: CASSEALFTVYSYNSPLHF
J: TRBJ2-1; V: TRBV4-2; D: TRBD2; size: many; DNA: TGTGCCAGCAGCCCCCAACCGCTTGGCGGGGGATACTACAATGAGCAGTTCTTC; CDR3: CASSPQPLGGGYYNEQFF
J: TRBJ2-6; V: TRBV5-1; D: NA; size: NA; DNA: TGCGCCAGCAGCTTGACAGGTTCGGCTGGGGCCAACGTCCTGACTTTC; CDR3: CASSLTGSAGANVLTF
J: TRBJ1-1; V: TRBV4-2; D: NA; size: NA; DNA: TGTGCCAGCAGCCAAGCCCCGGGGGGGTCCCCGAACACTGAAGCTTTCTTT; CDR3: CASSQAPGGSPNTEAFF
J: TRBJ2-3; V: TRBV29-1; D: NA; size: NA; DNA: TGCAGCGTTGTCCCAGGGGTAGGAACAGATACGCAGTATTTT; CDR3: CSVVPGVGTDTQYF
J: TRBJ2-5; V: TRBV2; D: NA; size: NA; DNA: TGTGCCAGCAGGGACAGTTACCAAGAGACCCAGTACTTC; CDR3: CASRDSYQETQYF
J: TRBJ2-1; V: TRBV18; D: NA; size: many; DNA: TGTGCCAGCAGCCGAGACAGCTCCTACAATGAGCAGTTCTTC; CDR3: CASSRDSSYNEQFF
J: TRBJ1-6; V: TRBV10-3; D: NA; size: NA; DNA: TGTGCCATCAGTGAGGTGGGGGCTGAGGCCCTCCACTTT; CDR3: CAISEVGAEALHF
J: TRBJ2-1; V: TRBV7-2; D: TRBD2; size: NA; DNA: TGTGCCAGCAGCTTACCTAGCGGGAGCAATGAGCAGTTCTTC; CDR3: CASSLPSGSNEQFF
J: TRBJ2-1; V: TRBV10-3; D: NA; size: NA; DNA: TGTGCCATCAGTGAGGGTAATGAGCAGTTCTTC; CDR3: CAISEGNEQFF
J: TRBJ1-2; V: TRBV6-1; D: TRBD1; size: few; DNA: TGTGCCAGCAGTCCCGAGGGGACAGGCTATGGCTACACCTTC; CDR3: CASSPEGTGYGYTF
J: TRBJ1-1; V: TRBV15; D: TRBD1; size: NA; DNA: TGTGCCACCAGCAAGGACTGGACAGGTGAAGCTTTCTTT; CDR3: CATSKDWTGEAFF
J: TRBJ1-1; V: TRBV5-1; D: NA; size: few; DNA: TGCGCCAGCAGCTTGCCAGAGAGCACTGAAGCTTTCTTT; CDR3: CASSLPESTEAFF
J: TRBJ2-7; V: TRBV29-1; D: NA; size: few; DNA: TGCAGCGTTGAAGAGGTCGGGCCCTCAACCTACGAGCAGTACTTC; CDR3: CSVEEVGPSTYEQYF
J: TRBJ2-7; V: TRBV11-2; D: NA; size: many; DNA: TGTGCCAGCAGCTTAGATCCTGGGTCTAGCTATAGCTACGAGCAGTACTTC; CDR3: CASSLDPGSSYSYEQYF
J: TRBJ2-7; V: TRBV12-3/TRBV12-4; D: NA; size: NA; DNA: TGTGCCAGCAGTTTGGCTTCTCTAACTGGGAGATACGAGCAGTACTTC; CDR3: CASSLASLTGRYEQYF